The sequence of this T cell receptor beta chain was determined in a study of immune cell composition in non-small cell lung cancer. Clones were read by immunoSEQ multiplex PCR, and TCRdb kept only the in-frame ones, dropping some. The sample has 2,500 to 4,000 clones, around 84% seen once; the top ten hold around 13%. The normal lung sample lay at least 3 cm, and maximally far, from the tumour. Frozen unsorted single-cell suspensions supplied the genomic DNA. Comments on this clone: What it binds is unknown.

Study-level points and caveats: It was not proven that tumour-reactive clones equal dominant tumour-associated clones. No significant correlation existed between pack-years smoked and tumour clonality.

The CDR3 contains 15 residues. CDR1 is LNHDA, CDR2 SQIVND, per germline (reference sequence). V was pared by 4 bases and J by 5 bases, with 8 bases of the junction left unmatched. Sequencing was carried out using non-adjacent lung tissue. The TCR comes from a human donor with non-small cell lung cancer. The donor label of this sample is uncertain. The V and J genes are TRBV19 and TRBJ2-1; 7 nucleotides align to TRBD2. The chain's CDR3 is CASSSRGGWDNEQFF. The CDR3 DNA reads as TGTGCCAGTAGTAGCCGCGGGGGTTGGGACAATGAGCAGTTCTTC. The variable domain in full, completed from reference TRBV19 and TRBJ2-1, reads DGGITQSPKYLFRKEGQNVTLSCEQNLNHDAMYWYRQDPGQGLRLIYYSQIVNDFQKGDIAEGYSVSREKKESFPLTVTSAQKNPTAFYLCASSSRGGWDNEQFFGPGTRLTVL.